This T cell receptor (beta chain) appears in the sequencing data of a study of T cells in Graves' hyperthyroidism and ophthalmopathy. Points from the study as a whole: With a median lead of around 6.7 months before onset, the model predicted ophthalmopathy. The majority of expanded thyroid clonotypes above 0.001 also appeared in blood.

The TCR beta CDR3 regions underwent amplification using RNA transcripts as the source. TCR CDR3 regions were first amplified by RT-PCR with HTBI primers. TCRdb reprocessed the multiplex PCR reads with MiXCR, giving one entry per CDR3 protein. The profile shows about 92,000 distinct CDR3 sequences, around 50% of them singletons. Graves' hyperthyroidism is called stable when ophthalmopathy does not progress within 18 months. Participants, patients aged 18 to 65, had newly diagnosed hyperthyroidism with a duration under 2 months. Comments on this clonotype: The antigen remains undetermined. At one boundary the junction diverges from the germline segment, which might be a read error.

The sequenced sample consisted of blood. The receptor was isolated from a woman aged 40 to 49 with Graves' hyperthyroidism.

The CDR3 DNA sequence: TGTGCCAGCAGCTTGTCTGGGGGTGGGGAGCAGTACTTC. Encoded protein: CASSLSGGGEQYF. The chain carries TRBV4-1 and TRBJ2-7; D assignment may be TRBD1 or TRBD2 (5 bases each). CDR1 is MGHRA and CDR2 is YSYEKL in the germline V gene. This CDR3 spans 13 amino acids.